Listed below are T cell receptor beta chains from one sample, sequenced in a study of CD8 T cells in Susac syndrome. Via MiXCR, TCRdb re-called the immunoSEQ multiplex PCR reads, giving one row per CDR3 protein. Of 120,000 to 150,000 distinct CDR3 sequences detected, 94% appear once; the ten largest clones hold about 0.25%. Sequencing was carried out using CD8+ T cells from PBMCs. The receptors shown here come from a human donor in good health. Each CDR3 is given with its conserved first and last residue. The order of the fields is V gene, D gene, J gene, clone size, CDR3 DNA, CDR3 protein. The D gene is left open where the match is weak. Clone size is not always given. Where it is, it says once, few, many or a class for expanded clones.

TRBV19	TRBD2	TRBJ2-5	-	TGTGCCAGTAGTATTATAGCGGGAACTGAGACCCAGTACTTC	CASSIIAGTETQYF
TRBV29-1	-	TRBJ2-1	-	TGCAGCGTTGCAGAGAGCTCCTACAATGAGCAGTTCTTC	CSVAESSYNEQFF
TRBV3-1	TRBD2	TRBJ2-5	once	TGTGCCAGCAGCTCCCCGGGACTAGCGGGAGAGACCCAGTACTTC	CASSSPGLAGETQYF
TRBV6-5	-	TRBJ1-1	-	TGTGCCAGCAGTTACTCGGGGAGCTCGGCTGAAGCTTTCTTT	CASSYSGSSAEAFF
TRBV5-4	-	TRBJ2-7	-	TGTGCCAGCAGCTTGGAGGCACTCTCCTACGAGCAGTACTTC	CASSLEALSYEQYF
TRBV12-3/TRBV12-4	-	TRBJ2-1	-	TGTGCCAGCAGTTGGGCTTACAATGAGCAGTTCTTC	CASSWAYNEQFF
TRBV5-4	-	TRBJ2-7	-	TGTGCCAGCACCGACAGGGAGGACACCTACGAGCAGTACTTC	CASTDREDTYEQYF
TRBV15	-	TRBJ2-7	once	TGTGCCACCAGCAGCATACCTTACCCCCGGGACTCGAGGGAGTACGAGCAGTACTTC	CATSSIPYPRDSREYEQYF
TRBV29-1	-	TRBJ2-1	-	TGCAGCGTTGAAAAAGGACTACTCTTTGATGAGCAGTTCTTC	CSVEKGLLFDEQFF
TRBV4-1	TRBD2	TRBJ2-7	-	TGCGCCAGCAGCTACCGCGGCGGGGGAAGGGACGAGCAGTACTTC	CASSYRGGGRDEQYF
TRBV12-3/TRBV12-4	TRBD1	TRBJ2-3	-	TGTGCCAGCAGTGGTCCCCCGGGACAGGGAAGCACAGATACGCAGTATTTT	CASSGPPGQGSTDTQYF
TRBV28	TRBD1	TRBJ2-5	-	TGTGCCAGCAGTCCGGGACAGGGCCAAGAGACCCAGTACTTC	CASSPGQGQETQYF
TRBV30	TRBD2	TRBJ2-3	-	TGTGCCTGGGGGGCGGGGCTAGCGGACCTCACAGATACGCAGTATTTT	CAWGAGLADLTDTQYF
TRBV9	-	TRBJ1-1	-	TGTGCCAGCAGCCCGAGACTTAACACTGAAGCTTTCTTT	CASSPRLNTEAFF
TRBV29-1	-	TRBJ2-7	-	TGCAGCGTTGCCCAAAGACCCTACGAGCAGTACTTC	CSVAQRPYEQYF
TRBV29-1	-	TRBJ2-6	-	TGCAGCGTTGAGGTGCCAGTCTCAGGGGCCAACGTCCTGACTTTC	CSVEVPVSGANVLTF
TRBV7-9	-	TRBJ1-5	-	TGTGCCAGCAGCGACCGGGACGACAAGAATCAGCCCCAGCATTTT	CASSDRDDKNQPQHF
TRBV5-4	-	TRBJ1-1	-	TGTGCCAGCAGCTTGTATACGGGTACTGAAGCTTTCTTT	CASSLYTGTEAFF